Listed below are T cell receptor beta chains from one sample, sequenced in a study of T cell responses to AZD1222 COVID-19 vaccine. Data came from immunoSEQ multiplex PCR; TCRdb stores just in-frame clones and leaves some out. The table includes fewer than 150,000 clones, more than 75% detected once. The source material was peripheral blood, sampled on day 0 of AZD1222 vaccination. These receptors all come from an adult in good health. CDR3s include the opening cysteine and the closing phenylalanine or tryptophan.

V	J	CDR3
TRBV3-1/TRBV3-2	TRBJ2-2	CASSPPRWERAGTGELFF
TRBV5-1	TRBJ1-2	CASSLAQGARGYTF
TRBV4-1	TRBJ2-7	CASSQRGGDSYEQYF
TRBV11-2	TRBJ2-7	CASSATQGEGSEQYF
TRBV19	TRBJ2-2	CASKSGGTYTGELFF
TRBV19	TRBJ1-2	CASSATPWGNYGYTF
TRBV5-1	TRBJ1-1	CASSTTTGGLNTEAFF
TRBV7-2	TRBJ2-5	CASSLVSSQETQYF
TRBV5-1	TRBJ1-4	CASSSLTGSSEKLFF
TRBV7-3	TRBJ2-3	CASSKPTETDTQYF
TRBV27	TRBJ2-7	CASRYDRKTSYEQYF
TRBV28	TRBJ2-7	CASRTGQGGREQYF
TRBV7-9	TRBJ1-1	CASIRDVNTEAFF
TRBV2	TRBJ1-2	CASTAGQYGYTF
TRBV4-1	TRBJ1-6	CASSQDGWAPSKYNSPLHF
TRBV6-1	TRBJ1-5	CASSDGANQPQHF
TRBV5-1	TRBJ2-5	CASRDTRQGEETQYF
TRBV27	TRBJ1-2	CASRPTGAGYGYTF
TRBV6-2/TRBV6-3	TRBJ1-5	CASSRMGIGNQPQHF
TRBV3-1/TRBV3-2	TRBJ2-1	CASSQLRGNEQFF
TRBV5-4	TRBJ1-2	CASSLGQGQGLGYGYTF
TRBV18	TRBJ2-1	CASSRGRGDEQFF
TRBV28	TRBJ2-7	CASRRRSTYEQYF
TRBV15	TRBJ1-1	CATRTQGASNTEAFF
TRBV19	TRBJ1-1	CASSRGRVNTEAFF
TRBV19	TRBJ2-7	CASSTGTSYEQYF
TRBV6-2/TRBV6-3	TRBJ2-4	CASSYMTSGVAKNIQYF
TRBV27	TRBJ1-5	CASSLSAHYSNQPQHF
TRBV11-2	TRBJ1-3	CASSPAGAGGNTIYF
TRBV9	TRBJ2-5	CASSPRLALLQETQYF
TRBV19	TRBJ1-1	CASRDRVYTEAFF
TRBV4-2	TRBJ1-2	CASTKGYTF
TRBV30	TRBJ2-1	CAWGGQLNYNEQFF
TRBV21-1	TRBJ2-1	CASSPRTPSNEQFF
TRBV5-1	TRBJ2-2	CASSPGGTNTGELFF
TRBV9	TRBJ1-2	CASSVVDREPNYGYTF
TRBV15	TRBJ2-6	CATSRFSGANVLTF